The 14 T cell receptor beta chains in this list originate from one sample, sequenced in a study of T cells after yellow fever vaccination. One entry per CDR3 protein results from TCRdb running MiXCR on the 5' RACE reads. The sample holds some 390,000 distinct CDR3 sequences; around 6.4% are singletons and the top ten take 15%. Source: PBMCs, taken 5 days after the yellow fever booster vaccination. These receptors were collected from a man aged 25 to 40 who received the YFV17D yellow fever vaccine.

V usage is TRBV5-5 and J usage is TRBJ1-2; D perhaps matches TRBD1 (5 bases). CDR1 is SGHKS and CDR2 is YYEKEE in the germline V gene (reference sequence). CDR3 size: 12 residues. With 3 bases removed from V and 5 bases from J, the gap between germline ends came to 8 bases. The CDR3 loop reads CASSWDSYGYTF. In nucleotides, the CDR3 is TGTGCCAGCAGCTGGGACTCTTATGGCTACACCTTC. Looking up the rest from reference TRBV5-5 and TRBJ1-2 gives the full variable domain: DAGVTQSPTHLIKTRGQQVTLRCSPISGHKSVSWYQQVLGQGPQFIFQYYEKEERGRGNFPDRFSARQFPNYSSELNVNALLLGDSALYLCASSWDSYGYTFGSGTRLTVV.

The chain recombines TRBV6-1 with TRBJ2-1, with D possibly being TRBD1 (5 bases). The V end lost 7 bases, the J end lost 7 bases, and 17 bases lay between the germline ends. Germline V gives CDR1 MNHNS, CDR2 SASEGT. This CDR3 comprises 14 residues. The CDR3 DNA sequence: TGTGCCAGCATGGTGTGGGCAGGGCCAAATGAGCAGTTCTTC. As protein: CASMVWAGPNEQFF.

CDR3 sequence: CASTLGSRRSTGELFF. CDR3 DNA: TGTGCCAGCACCTTGGGTAGCCGGAGGTCCACCGGGGAGCTGTTTTTT. The chain recombines TRBV7-9 with TRBJ2-2, with a possible D match to TRBD2 (5 bases). Germline CDR1 reads SEHNR; CDR2 reads FQNEAQ (reference sequence). This CDR3 comprises 16 residues. V lost 7 bases and J lost 4, with 19 bases in between.

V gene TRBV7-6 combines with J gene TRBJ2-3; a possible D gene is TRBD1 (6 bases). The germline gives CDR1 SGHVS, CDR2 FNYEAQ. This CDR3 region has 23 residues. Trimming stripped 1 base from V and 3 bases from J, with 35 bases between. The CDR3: CASSLVTSSPIAGDSVRTDTQYF. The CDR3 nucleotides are TGTGCCAGCAGCTTAGTAACTTCATCCCCCATCGCAGGGGATAGTGTTCGAACAGATACGCAGTATTTT.

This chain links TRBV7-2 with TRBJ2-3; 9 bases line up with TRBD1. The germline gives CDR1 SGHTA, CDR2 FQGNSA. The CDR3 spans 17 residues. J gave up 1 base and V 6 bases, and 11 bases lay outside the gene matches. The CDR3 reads CASSRTAQGAGTDTQYF. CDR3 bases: TGTGCCAGCAGTCGTACTGCACAGGGGGCGGGCACAGATACGCAGTATTTT.

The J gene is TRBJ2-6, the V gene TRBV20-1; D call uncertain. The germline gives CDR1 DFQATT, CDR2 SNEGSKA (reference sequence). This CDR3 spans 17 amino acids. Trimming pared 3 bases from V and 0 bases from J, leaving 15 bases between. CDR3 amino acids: CSASLGPFGSGANVLTF. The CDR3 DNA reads TGCAGTGCTAGTTTGGGCCCCTTCGGCTCTGGGGCCAACGTCCTGACTTTC.

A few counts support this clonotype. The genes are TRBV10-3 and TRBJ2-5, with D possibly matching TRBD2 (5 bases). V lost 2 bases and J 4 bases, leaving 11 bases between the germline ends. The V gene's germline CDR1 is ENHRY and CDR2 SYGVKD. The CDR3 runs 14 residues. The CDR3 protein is CAISEERRSETQYF. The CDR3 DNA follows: TGTGCCATCAGTGAGGAGAGGAGGTCAGAGACCCAGTACTTC.

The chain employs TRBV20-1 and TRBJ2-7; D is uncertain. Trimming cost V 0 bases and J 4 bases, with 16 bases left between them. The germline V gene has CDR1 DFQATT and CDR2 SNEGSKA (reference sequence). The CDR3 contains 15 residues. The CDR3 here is CSARDTEMNRYEQYF. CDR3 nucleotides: TGCAGTGCTAGAGACACAGAGATGAACCGGTACGAGCAGTACTTC.

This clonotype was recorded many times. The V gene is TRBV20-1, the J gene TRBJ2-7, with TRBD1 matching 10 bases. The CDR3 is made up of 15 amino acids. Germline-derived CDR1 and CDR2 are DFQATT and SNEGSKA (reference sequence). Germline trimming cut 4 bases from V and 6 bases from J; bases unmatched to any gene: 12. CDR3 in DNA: TGCAGTGCTATTCGACCCGGGACAGGGGAGGGCGAGCAGTACTTC. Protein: CSAIRPGTGEGEQYF.

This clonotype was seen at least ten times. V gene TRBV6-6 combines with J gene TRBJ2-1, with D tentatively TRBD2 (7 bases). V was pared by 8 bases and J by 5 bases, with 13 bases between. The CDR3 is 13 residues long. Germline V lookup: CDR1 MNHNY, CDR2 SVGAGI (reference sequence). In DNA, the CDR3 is TGTGCCAGCGGGGGGGGGCTCAACAATGAGCAGTTCTTC. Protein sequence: CASGGGLNNEQFF.

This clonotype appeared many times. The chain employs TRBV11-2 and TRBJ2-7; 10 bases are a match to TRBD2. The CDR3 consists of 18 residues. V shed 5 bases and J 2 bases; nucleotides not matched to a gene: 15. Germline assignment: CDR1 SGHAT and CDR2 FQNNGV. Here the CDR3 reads CASSANTVTSGTPYEQYF. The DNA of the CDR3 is TGTGCCAGCAGCGCTAACACCGTCACTAGCGGGACGCCCTACGAGCAGTACTTC.

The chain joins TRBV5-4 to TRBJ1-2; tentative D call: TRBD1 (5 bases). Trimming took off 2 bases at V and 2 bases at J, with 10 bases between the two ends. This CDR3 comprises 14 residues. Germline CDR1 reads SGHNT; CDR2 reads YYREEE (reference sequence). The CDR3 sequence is CASSFDSRNYGYTF. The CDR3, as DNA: TGTGCCAGCAGCTTTGACAGCAGAAACTATGGCTACACCTTC.

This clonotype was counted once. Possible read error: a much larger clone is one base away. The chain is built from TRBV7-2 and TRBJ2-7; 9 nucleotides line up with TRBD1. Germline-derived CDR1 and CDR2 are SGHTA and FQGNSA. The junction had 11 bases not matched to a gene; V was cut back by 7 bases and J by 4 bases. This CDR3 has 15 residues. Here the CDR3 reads CASNFTGTGLYEQYF. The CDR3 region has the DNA TGTGCCAGCAACTTCACCGGGACAGGGCTTTACGAGCAGTACTTC.

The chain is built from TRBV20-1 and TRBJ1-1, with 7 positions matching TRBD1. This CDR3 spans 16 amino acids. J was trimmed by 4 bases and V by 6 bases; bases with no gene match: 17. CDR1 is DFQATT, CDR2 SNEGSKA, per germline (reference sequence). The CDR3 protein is CSAPDRPKGAGTEAFF. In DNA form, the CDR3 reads TGCAGTGCGCCGGACAGGCCAAAGGGAGCCGGCACTGAAGCTTTCTTT.